This TCR beta chain was profiled in a study of blood T cell repertoires in COVID-19. Sequencing used immunoSEQ multiplex PCR; TCRdb keeps in-frame clones, though not all of them. The sample shows about 57,000 clones, around 90% of them seen only once. This CDR3 contains 14 residues. Germline CDR1 and CDR2: DFQATT and SNEGSKA (reference sequence). The V and J ends lost 3 bases and 4 bases respectively, with 15 bases between them. Patients in Seattle were enrolled during active infection, then followed longitudinally. This chain connects TRBV20-1 to TRBJ1-2; D might be TRBD1 (6 bases). This TCR was recovered from a woman older than 75 with COVID-19, enrolled during active disease. Sequenced input: peripheral blood. CDR3 sequence reads: CSASSRGIGYGYTF. CDR3 DNA sequence: TGCAGTGCTAGTAGTAGGGGGATCGGCTATGGCTACACCTTC.